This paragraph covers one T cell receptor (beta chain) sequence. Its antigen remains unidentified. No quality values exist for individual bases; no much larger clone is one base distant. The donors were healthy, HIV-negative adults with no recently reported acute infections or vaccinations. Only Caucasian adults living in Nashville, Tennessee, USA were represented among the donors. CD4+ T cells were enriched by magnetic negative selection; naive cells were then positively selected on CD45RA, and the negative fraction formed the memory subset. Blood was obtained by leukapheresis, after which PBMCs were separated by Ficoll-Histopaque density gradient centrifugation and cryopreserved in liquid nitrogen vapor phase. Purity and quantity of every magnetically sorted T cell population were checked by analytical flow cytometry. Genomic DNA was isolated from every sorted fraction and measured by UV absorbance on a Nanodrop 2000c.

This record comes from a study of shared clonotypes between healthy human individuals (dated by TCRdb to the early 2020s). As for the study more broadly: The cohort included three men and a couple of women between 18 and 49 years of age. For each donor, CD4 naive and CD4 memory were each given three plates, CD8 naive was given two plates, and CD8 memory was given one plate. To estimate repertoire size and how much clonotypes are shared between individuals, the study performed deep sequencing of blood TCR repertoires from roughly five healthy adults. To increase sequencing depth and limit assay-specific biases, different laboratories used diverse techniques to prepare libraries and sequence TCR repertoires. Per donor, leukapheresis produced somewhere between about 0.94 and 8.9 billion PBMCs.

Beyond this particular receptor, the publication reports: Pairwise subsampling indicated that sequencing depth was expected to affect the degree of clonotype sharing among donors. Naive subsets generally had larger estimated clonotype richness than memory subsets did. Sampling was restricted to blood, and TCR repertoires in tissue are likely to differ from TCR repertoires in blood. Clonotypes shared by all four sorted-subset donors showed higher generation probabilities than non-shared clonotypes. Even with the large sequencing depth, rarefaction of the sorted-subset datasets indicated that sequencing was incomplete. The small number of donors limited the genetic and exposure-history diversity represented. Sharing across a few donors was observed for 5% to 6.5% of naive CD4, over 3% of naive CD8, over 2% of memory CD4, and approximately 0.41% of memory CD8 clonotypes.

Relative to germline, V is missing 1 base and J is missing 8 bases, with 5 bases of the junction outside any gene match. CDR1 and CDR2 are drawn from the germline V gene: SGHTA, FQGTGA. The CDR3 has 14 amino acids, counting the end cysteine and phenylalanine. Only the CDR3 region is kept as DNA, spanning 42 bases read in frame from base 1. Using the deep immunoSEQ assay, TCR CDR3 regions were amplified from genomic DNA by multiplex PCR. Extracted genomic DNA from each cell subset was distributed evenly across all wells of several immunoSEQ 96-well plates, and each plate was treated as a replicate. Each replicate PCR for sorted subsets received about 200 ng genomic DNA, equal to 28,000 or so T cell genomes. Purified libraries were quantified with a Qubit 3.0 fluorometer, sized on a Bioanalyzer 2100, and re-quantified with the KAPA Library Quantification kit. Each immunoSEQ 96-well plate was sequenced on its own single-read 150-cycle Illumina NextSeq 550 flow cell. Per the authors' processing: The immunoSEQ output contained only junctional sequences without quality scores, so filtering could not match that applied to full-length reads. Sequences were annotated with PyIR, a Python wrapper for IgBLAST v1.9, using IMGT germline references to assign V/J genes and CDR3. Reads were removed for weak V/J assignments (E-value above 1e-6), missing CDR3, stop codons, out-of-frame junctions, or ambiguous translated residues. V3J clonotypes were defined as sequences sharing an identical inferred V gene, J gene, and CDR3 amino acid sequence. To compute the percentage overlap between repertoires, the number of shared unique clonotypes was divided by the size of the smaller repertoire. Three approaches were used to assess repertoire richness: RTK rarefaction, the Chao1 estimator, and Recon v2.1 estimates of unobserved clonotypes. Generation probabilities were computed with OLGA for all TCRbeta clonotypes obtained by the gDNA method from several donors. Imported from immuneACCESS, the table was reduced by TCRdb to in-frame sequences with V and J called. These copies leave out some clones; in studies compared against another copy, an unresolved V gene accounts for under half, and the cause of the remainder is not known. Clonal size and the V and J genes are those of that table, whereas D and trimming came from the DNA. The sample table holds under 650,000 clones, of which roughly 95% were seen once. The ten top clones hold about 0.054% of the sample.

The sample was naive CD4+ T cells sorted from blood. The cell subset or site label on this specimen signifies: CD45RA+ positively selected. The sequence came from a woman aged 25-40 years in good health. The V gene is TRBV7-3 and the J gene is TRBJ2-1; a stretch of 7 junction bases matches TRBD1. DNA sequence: TGTGCCAGCAGCTTAATGGGGACAGCGGATGAGCAGTTCTTC. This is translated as CASSLMGTADEQFF.